This T cell receptor beta chain came from a study of blood T cell repertoires in COVID-19. Study context: From T cells, B-cell-depleted T cells, or PBMCs came the material, which was cDNA or gDNA.

This CDR3 has 15 residues. The junction had 3 bases not matched to a gene; V was cut back by 4 bases and J by 4 bases. Germline V gene sequence: CDR1 SGHDN, CDR2 FVKESK. In the authors' methods: Reference gene primer amplification gave nucleated cell count estimates. The method was immunoSEQ multiplex PCR; TCRdb's version includes in-frame clones alone and lacks a portion of them. That table supplies the V and J calls and clone size; D and trimming were determined from the DNA. Counted here are 240,000 or so clones, 75% to 90% occurring once; the ten biggest clones make up 8% to 10%. Recruitment covered about two dozen US areas and drew participants whose ages spanned about 18 to 89 years. Cohorts were assigned according to the clinical history that participants reported.

The TCR sequence derives from a man aged 35 to 55 who had recovered from COVID-19. Sequencing was carried out using PBMCs or T cells enriched from blood (not recorded which). This chain links TRBV14 with TRBJ2-2; TRBD1 matches 10 bases. The CDR3 region is CASSRGQGSTGELFF. The CDR3 nucleotides read TGTGCCAGCAGCCGGGGACAGGGGAGCACCGGGGAGCTGTTTTTT.